This TCR beta chain was retrieved from a study of T-cell reconstitution after alpha-beta-depleted transplantation in children. General observations from the study: The origin of alpha-beta T cells about two months after transplant was reportedly several hundred expanded graft clones. T-cell numbers and diversity one year post-transplant derived largely from freshly generated T cells. Surviving recipient T cells and thymic progenitors produced the high day-60 TCRbeta diversity seen in some patients.

This CDR3 contains 14 residues. V shed 0 bases and J shed 7 bases, with 11 bases lying between them. CDR1 is SGHKS and CDR2 is YYEKEE in the germline V gene (reference sequence). This clonotype has ten or more counts. The antigen remains undetermined. Preparation of the TCRbeta library involved a method that used unique molecular identifiers. TCRdb ran MiXCR on the PCR reads and lists one entry per CDR3 protein. This sample has almost 500,000 distinct CDR3 sequences, with 8% to 11% found just once. The rearrangement links TRBV5-5 to TRBJ2-1, with D unclear. The material sequenced was PBMCs, taken before TCRalphabeta/CD19-depleted stem cell transplant. The TCR originated in a child younger than 10 with inherited bone marrow failure, due to receive a stem cell transplant. Written as DNA, the CDR3 is TGTGCCAGCAGCTTGGTTACAGATCAAAATGAGCAGTTCTTC. Its protein product is CASSLVTDQNEQFF.